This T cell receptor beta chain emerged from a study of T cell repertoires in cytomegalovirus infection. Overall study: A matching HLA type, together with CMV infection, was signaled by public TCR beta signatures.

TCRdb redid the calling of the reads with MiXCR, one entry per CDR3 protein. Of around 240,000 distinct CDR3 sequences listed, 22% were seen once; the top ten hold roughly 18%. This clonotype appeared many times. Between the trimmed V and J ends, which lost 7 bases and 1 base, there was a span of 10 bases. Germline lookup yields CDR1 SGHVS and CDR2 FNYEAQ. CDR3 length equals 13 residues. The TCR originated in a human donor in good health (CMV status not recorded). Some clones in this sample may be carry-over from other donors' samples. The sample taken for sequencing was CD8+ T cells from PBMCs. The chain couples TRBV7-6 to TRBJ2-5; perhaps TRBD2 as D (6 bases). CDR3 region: CASIPEGQETQYF. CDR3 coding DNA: TGTGCCAGCATCCCGGAGGGCCAAGAGACCCAGTACTTC.